What follows are 31 T cell receptor beta chains derived from one specimen sequenced in a study of response to subunit inactivated influenza vaccine. One entry per CDR3 protein, called by TCRdb with MiXCR from the RT-PCR reads. The table lists 490,000 or so distinct CDR3 sequences, around 8% of them singletons, with 13% in the top ten. Sample: PBMCs from blood, taken less than 30 months after vaccination. The receptors were gathered from a man between 45 and 75 years old who received an inactivated influenza vaccine.

This clonotype was counted many times. CDR3: CASSPNRDRRRCTF. The CDR3 bases are TGTGCCAGCAGCCCGAACCGGGACCGCCGTAGGTGCACCTTC. The chain uses TRBV12-3 or TRBV12-4 and TRBJ1-2, with D possibly TRBD1 on 5 matching bases. V was clipped by 6 bases and J by 13 bases, with 24 bases between them. The length of the CDR3 is 14 residues.

As DNA, the CDR3 is TGCGCCAGCAGCCAAGCAACGACCAGCACCGGGGAGCTGTTTTTT. It codes for CASSQATTSTGELFF. V and J are TRBV4-1 and TRBJ2-2, with D hard to call. V lost 1 base and J lost 4, with 10 bases in between. This CDR3 region has 15 residues. Germline V gives CDR1 MGHRA, CDR2 YSYEKL.

The chain joins TRBV4-1 to TRBJ1-1; D gene ambiguous. The CDR3 length is 14 residues. The V and J ends lost 0 bases and 4 bases respectively, with 9 bases between them. Germline CDR1 reads MGHRA; CDR2 reads YSYEKL. The CDR3 nucleotides read TGCGCCAGCAGCCAAGAACGGGGTATCACTGAAGCTTTCTTT. This encodes CASSQERGITEAFF.

This clonotype was recorded at least ten times. The chain joins TRBV12-5 to TRBJ2-5; tentatively, D is TRBD2 (5 bases). Germline CDR1 is LGHNT and CDR2 is FRNRAP. Trimming shortened V by 5 bases and J by 5 bases, and 18 bases separated the two germline ends. There are 15 residues in the CDR3. CDR3: CASGLNFDGGETQYF. In DNA form, the CDR3 reads TGTGCTAGTGGTCTGAACTTCGACGGCGGGGAGACCCAGTACTTC.

This clonotype was found many times. This chain's CDR3 is CSALPTGVWTEAFF. The CDR3 nucleotides read TGCAGTGCTCTGCCGACAGGGGTGTGGACTGAAGCTTTCTTT. The V gene is TRBV20-1, the J gene TRBJ1-1; 8 nucleotides match TRBD1. This CDR3 has 14 amino acids. V gave up 5 bases and J gave up 5 bases; unmatched junction bases: 10. Germline CDR1 DFQATT, CDR2 SNEGSKA (reference sequence).

The V gene is TRBV12-3 or TRBV12-4, the J gene TRBJ2-5; D uncertain. CDR3 size: 14 residues. Deletions cut 5 bases from V and 5 bases from J, with 15 bases between. The CDR3 region is CASSTWWGLETQYF. The CDR3 nucleotides read TGTGCCAGCAGTACGTGGTGGGGTTTGGAGACCCAGTACTTC.

This clonotype has more than one count but fewer than ten. The gene calls are TRBV20-1 and TRBJ2-1, with 13 bases lining up with TRBD2. With 1 base clipped from V and 10 bases from J, the junction kept 10 bases outside the gene matches. This CDR3 has 16 residues. Germline V CDR1 and CDR2: DFQATT, SNEGSKA (reference sequence). Here the CDR3 DNA reads TGCAGTGCTAGAGGACCGACTAGCGGGAGGAGTGAGGAGCAGTTCTTC. This gives the protein CSARGPTSGRSEEQFF.

This clonotype has a handful of counts. The J gene is TRBJ2-3, the V gene TRBV10-3; 8 nucleotides agree with TRBD2. The CDR3 contains 14 residues. Germline-derived CDR1 and CDR2 are ENHRY and SYGVKD. The V segment lost 6 bases and the J segment 6 bases; nucleotides outside the gene matches: 8. The CDR3 spells CAIRASGSGDTQYF. DNA for the CDR3: TGTGCCATCAGGGCCAGCGGGAGCGGCGATACGCAGTATTTT.

With regard to this clonotype: A much larger clone differs from this one at a single base, so this may be a read error. This chain connects TRBV7-8 to TRBJ2-1; tentative D call: TRBD1 (7 bases). The length of the CDR3 is 16 residues. Germline loops: CDR1 SGHVS, CDR2 FQNEAQ. The CDR3 sequence: CASNLGGGISYNEQFF. CDR3 nucleotide sequence: TGTGCCAGCAACTTAGGGGGCGGGATTTCCTACAATGAGCAGTTCTTC.

This clonotype has a handful of counts. The gene calls are TRBV20-1 and TRBJ2-7, with D uncertain. CDR3 length: 13 residues. CDR1 is DFQATT, CDR2 SNEGSKA, per germline (reference sequence). V shed 4 bases and J shed 3 bases, with 13 bases lying between them. CDR3 sequence: CSATRSGRYEQYF. The CDR3 DNA follows: TGCAGTGCTACCCGTTCGGGCCGCTACGAGCAGTACTTC.

This clonotype was counted many times. The chain combines TRBV20-1 with TRBJ2-2; TRBD2 aligns across 9 bases. Germline V CDR1 and CDR2: DFQATT, SNEGSKA (reference sequence). V trimming: 3 bases; J trimming: 3 bases; junction bases outside the gene matches: 5. The CDR3 runs to 15 residues. DNA of the CDR3: TGCAGTGCTAGCATGACTAGCGGCTACACCGGGGAGCTGTTTTTT. It encodes CSASMTSGYTGELFF.

The gene calls are TRBV4-2 and TRBJ2-6, with TRBD2 matching 10 bases. The CDR3 is made up of 17 amino acids. Germline CDR1 LGHNA, CDR2 YNFKEQ. The ends lost 3 bases at V and 1 base at J; junction bases unmatched: 3. The CDR3 DNA reads as TGTGCCAGCAGCCATAGCGGGGGGAATTCTGGGGCCAACGTCCTGACTTTC. This codes for CASSHSGGNSGANVLTF.

This clonotype was observed a few times. The J gene is TRBJ2-5, the V gene TRBV12-3 or TRBV12-4; D is tentatively TRBD1 or TRBD2 (5 bases each). V was trimmed by 2 bases and J by 2 bases, leaving 12 bases between them. This CDR3 is 15 amino acids long. The CDR3 nucleotides are TGTGCCAGCAGTTTACCAGGGACGCGACAAGAGACCCAGTACTTC. It is translated as CASSLPGTRQETQYF.

This clonotype was detected only a few times. The gene calls are TRBV20-1 and TRBJ1-2, with 10 bases aligning to TRBD1. Germline V gene lookup returns CDR1 DFQATT and CDR2 SNEGSKA (reference sequence). Trimming at V came to 5 bases and at J to 5 bases, leaving 8 bases not matched to a gene. The CDR3 sequence is 14 residues long. CDR3 nucleotides: TGCAGTGCTCCTACCGGGGACAGGGGATATGGCTACACCTTC. This translates into CSAPTGDRGYGYTF.

This clonotype has only a few counts. This chain joins TRBV24-1 and TRBJ2-7; D uncertain. The ends were cut back, 4 bases at V and 4 bases at J, with 10 bases in the middle. Germline V gene lookup returns CDR1 KGHDR and CDR2 SFDVKD. This CDR3 has 13 residues. DNA for the CDR3: TGTGCCACCAGTGACGCACTGAAATACGAGCAGTACTTC. It codes for CATSDALKYEQYF.

This clonotype was found a few times. The chain couples TRBV20-1 to TRBJ2-1; D could derive from TRBD1 or TRBD2 (7 bases each). The germline V gene has CDR1 DFQATT and CDR2 SNEGSKA (reference sequence). Trimming cost V 6 bases and J 2 bases, with 23 bases left between them. This CDR3 region has 17 residues. As DNA, the CDR3 is TGCAGTGCCTGGGACAGAACCGGGGCGGGGGCCTACAATGAGCAGTTCTTC. It translates to CSAWDRTGAGAYNEQFF.

Only a few counts were recorded for this clonotype. V and J are TRBV7-2 and TRBJ2-1, with 9 nucleotides matching TRBD1. From germline, CDR1 is SGHTA and CDR2 FQGNSA. This CDR3 contains 16 residues. Trimming took 2 bases from V and 4 from J; bases not matched to a gene: 6. The CDR3 reads CASSLFPGQGYNEQFF. CDR3 in DNA: TGTGCCAGCAGCTTATTTCCGGGACAGGGATACAATGAGCAGTTCTTC.

V is TRBV20-1 and J is TRBJ1-4; 7 nucleotides align to TRBD1. V was pared by 5 bases and J by 3 bases, with 3 bases of the junction left unmatched. The length of the CDR3 is 13 residues. Per germline, CDR1 DFQATT and CDR2 SNEGSKA (reference sequence). Written as DNA, the CDR3 is TGCAGTGCTTCAGGGGGTTCTAATGAAAAACTGTTTTTT. Protein sequence: CSASGGSNEKLFF.

DNA of the CDR3: TGTGCCAGCAGCACACGCCTGGGAGTGAACACTGAAGCTTTCTTT. This translates into CASSTRLGVNTEAFF. The rearrangement uses TRBV7-2 and TRBJ1-1; D is unresolved. This CDR3 is built from 15 residues. Germline CDR1 SGHTA, CDR2 FQGNSA. The V and J ends lost 5 bases and 0 bases respectively, with 13 bases between them. Variable domain in full (rest from reference TRBV7-2 and TRBJ1-1): GAGVSQSPSNKVTEKGKDVELRCDPISGHTALYWYRQSLGQGLEFLIYFQGNSAPDKSGLPSDRFSAERTGGSVSTLTIQRTQQEDSAVYLCASSTRLGVNTEAFFGQGTRLTVV.

This clonotype was seen at least ten times. The rearrangement links TRBV6-5 to TRBJ2-3; no reliable D call. The CDR3 runs to 17 residues. Germline values: CDR1 MNHEY, CDR2 SVGAGI. Trimming left V 0 bases short and J 0 bases short, with 13 bases between. The CDR3 sequence is CASSYSAVPTSTDTQYF. CDR3 DNA sequence: TGTGCCAGCAGTTACTCGGCAGTCCCGACTAGCACAGATACGCAGTATTTT.

This clonotype appeared a few times. CDR3 region: CAISGEGAGDLHSTDTQYF. CDR3 DNA: TGTGCCATCAGTGGGGAGGGAGCGGGAGACCTCCATAGCACAGATACGCAGTATTTT. This sequence joins TRBV10-3 and TRBJ2-3; 8 positions match TRBD2. The V gene end was trimmed by 4 bases and the J gene end by 0 bases; junction bases not matched to a gene: 15. The germline CDR1 and CDR2 sequences are ENHRY and SYGVKD. The CDR3 spans 19 residues.

The V call is TRBV3-1, the J call TRBJ2-7; D might be TRBD1 (5 bases). This CDR3 spans 15 amino acids. V lost 1 base and J lost 3, with 13 bases in between. Germline lookup yields CDR1 LGHDT and CDR2 YNNKEL (reference sequence). CDR3: CASSQGPRQYYEQYF. CDR3 in DNA: TGTGCCAGCAGCCAAGGTCCCCGACAGTACTACGAGCAGTACTTC.

J is TRBJ2-7 and V is TRBV7-2; no firm D call. The CDR3 covers 14 residues. Trimming took 1 base from V and 2 from J, leaving 9 bases between them. Germline V gene data show CDR1 as SGHTA and CDR2 as FQGNSA. For the CDR3, the DNA is TGTGCCAGCAGCTTAGACGTCGGACCCTACGAGCAGTACTTC. It yields the protein CASSLDVGPYEQYF.

This chain connects TRBV14 to TRBJ2-7; D perhaps matches TRBD1 (6 bases). Germline CDR1 SGHDN, CDR2 FVKESK. V was clipped by 2 bases and J by 3 bases, with 14 bases between them. This CDR3 has 15 residues. CDR3 sequence (DNA): TGTGCCAGCAGCCAACTTCAGGGGAGACTCTACGAGCAGTACTTC. This codes for CASSQLQGRLYEQYF.

The chain joins TRBV12-3 or TRBV12-4 to TRBJ2-7; weak D call: TRBD1 (6 bases). V lost 5 bases and J lost 1, with 12 bases in between. This CDR3 has 14 residues. CDR3 amino acids: CASSMTGFSYEQYF. CDR3 nucleotides: TGTGCCAGCAGTATGACAGGTTTTTCCTACGAGCAGTACTTC.

In this sample, this clonotype turned up a few times. The chain is built from TRBV5-1 and TRBJ1-4; D remains unclear. CDR3 size: 13 residues. Per the germline V gene, CDR1 is SGHRS and CDR2 is YFSETQ. Trimming took off 5 bases at V and 6 bases at J, with 11 bases between the two ends. CDR3 nucleotides: TGCGCCAGCAGACAGTCCGTGGATGAAAAACTGTTTTTT. Translated: CASRQSVDEKLFF.

This chain uses TRBV25-1 with TRBJ1-2, with no clear D. There are 12 residues in the CDR3. Germline CDR1 MGHDK, CDR2 SYGVNS. V was pared by 7 bases and J by 1 base, with 7 bases between. The CDR3 bases are TGTGCCAGCAACAGCGGTAACTATGGCTACACCTTC. Amino acids: CASNSGNYGYTF.

This clonotype was detected a few times. The rearrangement joins TRBV27 to TRBJ2-7; 8 nucleotides align to TRBD2. V shed 0 bases, J shed 5 bases, and the junction held 12 bases outside the gene matches. This CDR3 spans 17 amino acids. In germline, CDR1 is MNHEY, CDR2 SMNVEV (reference sequence). Here the CDR3 DNA reads TGTGCCAGCAGTTTATCGAAATGGACGGGAGGGCCGAACGAGCAGTACTTC. Translation: CASSLSKWTGGPNEQYF.

This clonotype appeared many times. The V call is TRBV7-9, the J call TRBJ2-7; D is perhaps TRBD2 (5 bases). Germline V gene sequence: CDR1 SEHNR, CDR2 FQNEAQ (reference sequence). Trimming took 4 bases from V and 3 from J, leaving 10 bases between them. The CDR3 runs 13 residues. The CDR3 region is CASSSPEGYEQYF. In DNA, the CDR3 is TGTGCCAGCAGCTCCCCAGAGGGCTACGAGCAGTACTTC.

This clonotype was recorded at least ten times. The rearrangement links TRBV7-2 to TRBJ2-7; D might be TRBD1 or TRBD2, each matching 6 bases. V was cut by 3 bases and J by 1 base, with 13 bases left in between. CDR1 is SGHTA and CDR2 is FQGNSA in the germline V gene. This CDR3 has 15 amino acids. CDR3 residues: CASSLSGGQSYEQYF. In DNA form, the CDR3 reads TGTGCCAGCAGCTTGTCTGGGGGGCAATCCTACGAGCAGTACTTC.

This clonotype was counted between two and nine times. The rearrangement links TRBV5-1 to TRBJ2-1; no firm D call. Deletions cut 1 base from V and 10 bases from J, with 9 bases between. CDR1 and CDR2 from the germline V gene are SGHRS and YFSETQ. The CDR3 has 12 residues. CDR3 nucleotide sequence: TGCGCCAGCAGCTTGTTCGTGGAAGAGCAGTTCTTC. Translation: CASSLFVEEQFF.